The rows below give T cell receptor beta chains drawn from one sample of a study of blood T cell repertoires in COVID-19. Using immunoSEQ multiplex PCR, the repertoire was profiled, and TCRdb retains in-frame clones only, with some absent. The table includes around 100,000 clones, almost 80% detected once. The sample was peripheral blood. Receptors originate from a woman in her 70s with acute or convalescent COVID-19. The CDR3 runs from the conserved cysteine through the conserved F or W. The order of the fields is D gene, J gene, clone size, V gene, CDR3 DNA, CDR3 protein. D genes are given only for firm matches. For some rows the clone size is stated as once, few or many, or as a class when expanded; others skip it.

>-|TRBJ2-1|-|TRBV4-2
TGTGCCAGCAGCCAAGATCTACAAGCGATTGAGCAGTTCTTC
CASSQDLQAIEQFF
>TRBD1|TRBJ1-5|-|TRBV30
TGTGCCTGGAGTGTAGGTGGACAGGGGAATCAGCCCCAGCATTTT
CAWSVGGQGNQPQHF
>-|TRBJ1-2|-|TRBV19
TGTGCCAGTAGTACAACAGGGTACTATGGCTACACCTTC
CASSTTGYYGYTF
>TRBD1|TRBJ1-1|-|TRBV2
TGTGCCAGGAGCAGGGGGGTCGCTGAAGCTTTCTTT
CARSRGVAEAFF
>-|TRBJ2-3|-|TRBV19
TGTGCCAGTAGTATAGAAGGAGAGGGGGGGCGAGGGGATACGCAGTATTTT
CASSIEGEGGRGDTQYF
>TRBD2|TRBJ2-1|-|TRBV29-1
TGCAGCGTCCGAACGACTAGCGGCAGCAATGAGCAGTTCTTC
CSVRTTSGSNEQFF
>-|TRBJ2-5|-|TRBV28
TGTGCCAGCAGTTTAGGTGGAGTGGAGACCCAGTACTTC
CASSLGGVETQYF
>TRBD2|TRBJ2-3|-|TRBV4-1
TGCGCCAGCAGTCTCCAACCGGGACTAGGGCCAGATACGCAGTATTTT
CASSLQPGLGPDTQYF
>-|TRBJ2-1|-|TRBV7-3
TGTGCCAGCAGCCTGGGACGGGAGAAGCAGTTCTTC
CASSLGREKQFF
>TRBD1|TRBJ1-1|-|TRBV2
TGTGCCAGCGGAGGACAGGGGGCCGTGAACACTGAAGCTTTCTTT
CASGGQGAVNTEAFF
>-|TRBJ1-1|-|TRBV6-5
TGTGCCAGCAGTTGGGGGCGCAGGGGAAACACTGAAGCTTTCTTT
CASSWGRRGNTEAFF
>-|TRBJ1-1|-|TRBV6-1
TGTGCCAGCAGTGACGCAGGTACTGCTTTCTTT
CASSDAGTAFF
>-|TRBJ1-2|-|TRBV5-6
TGTGCCAGCAGCTTGGCCGTTTTTCAGAGGACAGAAGCTGATGGCTACACCTTC
CASSLAVFQRTEADGYTF
>-|TRBJ2-5|-|TRBV3-1/TRBV3-2
TGTGCCAGCAGCCCCCAGCTCGGGGAGACCCAGTACTTC
CASSPQLGETQYF
>-|TRBJ2-1|-|TRBV3-1/TRBV3-2
TGTGCCAGCAGCCAAGGGATTGCAGGCCTATACAATGAGCAGTTCTTC
CASSQGIAGLYNEQFF
>-|TRBJ2-2|few|TRBV2
TGTGCCAGCAGTGAAGTTTGGGGAGCCTCGAACACCGGGGAGCTGTTTTTT
CASSEVWGASNTGELFF
>TRBD1|TRBJ1-6|-|TRBV7-9
TGTGCCAGCAGCGAAACAGGGGAATCACCCCTCCACTTT
CASSETGESPLHF
>-|TRBJ1-1|-|TRBV19
TGTGCCAGTAGTTCCGGGACACAGAACACTGAAGCTTTCTTT
CASSSGTQNTEAFF
>-|TRBJ1-6|-|TRBV7-9
TGTGCCAGCAGCTGGGGAGGGGGGGCTGATTCACCCCTCCACTTT
CASSWGGGADSPLHF
>-|TRBJ1-2|-|TRBV6-5
TGTGCCAGCAGTTACTCGCGGCCTCCAAGAGGAGGCTACACCTTC
CASSYSRPPRGGYTF
>-|TRBJ1-6|-|TRBV19
TGTGCCAGTAGTATGATGTCGGGGTTGACCAATTCACCCCTCCACTTT
CASSMMSGLTNSPLHF
>TRBD1|TRBJ1-6|-|TRBV19
TGTGCCAGTAGTAGGACAGGGGTTGGTTCACCCCTCCACTTT
CASSRTGVGSPLHF
>-|TRBJ2-7|-|TRBV7-8
TGTGCCAGCAGCTTGAATCGCGTCGACGAGCAGTACTTC
CASSLNRVDEQYF
>-|TRBJ1-2|-|TRBV19
TGTGCCAGTAGTCAAGGCAGGGGCTATGGCTACACCTTC
CASSQGRGYGYTF
>-|TRBJ1-1|-|TRBV28
TGTGCCAGCAGAACGGGACTCCCGAACACTGAAGCTTTCTTT
CASRTGLPNTEAFF
>TRBD2|TRBJ2-2|-|TRBV6-5
TGTGCCAGCAGTTACTCGCTAGCGGGGGGCCCCGGGGAGCTGTTTTTT
CASSYSLAGGPGELFF
>TRBD2|TRBJ2-5|few|TRBV19
TGTGCCACCAAGGGTAGCGGGCCGTCGTGGACCCAGTACTTC
CATKGSGPSWTQYF
>TRBD2|TRBJ2-1|-|TRBV28
TGTGCCAGCAGTCTCCCTGGCGGGGGGGCTTTGAATGAGCAGTTCTTC
CASSLPGGGALNEQFF
>TRBD1|TRBJ1-1|once|TRBV30
TGTGCCTGGAGTGTGGGGGGCAGGGGGCGTGGGGCTGAAGCTTTCTTT
CAWSVGGRGRGAEAFF
>-|TRBJ1-1|-|TRBV3-1/TRBV3-2
TGTGCCAGCAGCCCAGCAGGAAGAAACACTGAAGCTTTCTTT
CASSPAGRNTEAFF
>-|TRBJ1-6|-|TRBV5-8
TGTGCCAGCAGCTTGGTTCGCCAGGGGCATAATTCACCCCTCCACTTT
CASSLVRQGHNSPLHF
>-|TRBJ1-4|-|TRBV28
TGTGCCAGCAGTCCTTCAGGGGCCGCAACTAATGAAAAACTGTTTTTT
CASSPSGAATNEKLFF
>TRBD2|TRBJ2-2|-|TRBV5-1
TGCGCCAGCAGCCCCCTGTGGGGTAGCGGGGGGGCGAACACCGGGGAGCTGTTTTTT
CASSPLWGSGGANTGELFF
>-|TRBJ2-7|once|TRBV25-1
TGTGCCAGCAGTGACTCTAAACCCTACGAGCAGTACTTC
CASSDSKPYEQYF
>-|TRBJ1-3|few|TRBV15
TGTGCCACCAGCAGAGAGGGGGGCGGGAGGACGACTATTCGAAACACCATATATTTT
CATSREGGGRTTIRNTIYF
>TRBD1|TRBJ1-4|-|TRBV15
TGTGCCACCAGCTACCTAAGGGGACAGGATAATGAAAAACTGTTTTTT
CATSYLRGQDNEKLFF
>TRBD1|TRBJ1-1|few|TRBV29-1
TGCAGCGTCCGACAGGGGAACACTGAAGCTTTCTTT
CSVRQGNTEAFF
>-|TRBJ2-3|once|TRBV18
TGTGCCAGCTCACCACCGGATCAGGGGACAGATACGCAGTATTTT
CASSPPDQGTDTQYF
>TRBD1|TRBJ1-5|few|TRBV7-9
TGTGCCAGCAGCCCCCCAGACAGGGGGCAGGAACAGCCCCAGCATTTT
CASSPPDRGQEQPQHF
>-|TRBJ2-7|-|TRBV3-1/TRBV3-2
TGTGCCAGCAGCCAGCAAAGCGGGTACGAGCAGTACTTC
CASSQQSGYEQYF
>TRBD1|TRBJ1-1|-|TRBV29-1
TGCAGCGGGCGAGGGGGCGCGAACACTGAAGCTTTCTTT
CSGRGGANTEAFF
>TRBD1|TRBJ2-1|-|TRBV19
TGTGCCAGTAGAATAACACAGGGGCGCAATGAGCAGTTCTTC
CASRITQGRNEQFF